The 18 T cell receptor beta chains below come from one sample, sequenced in a study of cytomegalovirus exposure and HLA in healthy donors. The primer mix had 60 Vbeta and 13 Jbeta primers. Here immunoSEQ multiplex PCR was the method, and the copy in TCRdb shows in-frame clones only, minus some. The sample has about 140,000 clones; around 76% are singletons. The specimen was PBMCs. These receptors originate from a man aged 18-30 years in good health and CMV-seronegative.

V is TRBV6-1 and J is TRBJ2-7, with TRBD2 matching 7 bases. The V gene's germline CDR1 is MNHNS and CDR2 SASEGT. V was clipped by 4 bases and J by 8 bases; unmatched bases: 17. The CDR3 consists of 16 residues. The CDR3 loop is CASSAAGTTITVKQYF. CDR3 nucleotide sequence: TGTGCCAGCAGTGCTGCAGGGACTACTATTACAGTCAAGCAGTACTTC.

This chain joins TRBV27 and TRBJ2-3, with TRBD2 matching 7 bases. The ends lost 3 bases at V and 8 bases at J; junction bases unmatched: 2. CDR3 size: 12 residues. In germline, CDR1 is MNHEY, CDR2 SMNVEV (reference sequence). The CDR3 is CASSFREGTQYF. The CDR3 region has the DNA TGTGCCAGCAGTTTCAGGGAGGGTACGCAGTATTTT.

The genes are TRBV30 and TRBJ2-3; 9 nucleotides align to TRBD1. Losses at the gene ends were 0 bases for V and 5 bases for J; bases not matched to a gene: 3. Germline-derived CDR1 and CDR2 are GTSNPN and SVGIG (reference sequence). The length of the CDR3 is 14 residues. CDR3 sequence: CAWSVGQGQDTQYF. CDR3 bases: TGTGCCTGGAGTGTGGGACAGGGACAAGATACGCAGTATTTT.

V gene TRBV18 combines with J gene TRBJ2-2; D ambiguous. The CDR3 has 12 amino acids. CDR1 is KGHSH and CDR2 is LQKENI in the germline V gene. V was trimmed by 3 bases and J by 5 bases, leaving 4 bases between them. The CDR3 DNA reads TGTGCCAGCTCACCGCGAACCGGGGAGCTGTTTTTT. This codes for CASSPRTGELFF.

The rearrangement joins TRBV11-1 to TRBJ1-2; 7 bases match TRBD1. Trimming removed 5 bases from V and 0 bases from J; junction bases left unmatched: 6. Per the germline V gene, CDR1 is SGHAT and CDR2 is FQDESV (reference sequence). The CDR3 consists of 15 residues. The CDR3, as DNA: TGTGCCAGCAGCCCCCAGGGGGATGCTAACTATGGCTACACCTTC. Its protein is CASSPQGDANYGYTF. Full variable domain (remainder filled in from reference TRBV11-1 and TRBJ1-2): EAEVAQSPRYKITEKSQAVAFWCDPISGHATLYWYRQILGQGPELLVQFQDESVVDDSQLPKDRFSAERLKGVDSTLKIQPAELGDSAMYLCASSPQGDANYGYTFGSGTRLTVV.

The sample holds a few counts of this clone. The gene calls are TRBV15 and TRBJ1-2; 12 bases are a match to TRBD1. The V and J ends lost 9 bases and 7 bases, in that order; junction bases with no gene match: 15. Germline CDR1 LNHNV, CDR2 YYDKDF (reference sequence). CDR3 length: 16 residues. The CDR3 region has the DNA TGTGCCACACAGAAACCCCAGGGACAGGGGGCGAGTGGCTACACCTTC. It yields the protein CATQKPQGQGASGYTF. Variable domain in full (rest from reference TRBV15 and TRBJ1-2): DAMVIQNPRYQVTQFGKPVTLSCSQTLNHNVMYWYQQKSSQAPKLLFHYYDKDFNNEADTPDNFQSRRPNTSFCFLDIRSPGLGDTAMYLCATQKPQGQGASGYTFGSGTRLTVV.

This clone was observed a handful of times. The chain joins TRBV30 to TRBJ1-2; the match to TRBD1 covers 8 bases. V was pared by 2 bases and J by 8 bases, with 7 bases of the junction left unmatched. Germline V gives CDR1 GTSNPN, CDR2 SVGIG (reference sequence). The CDR3 runs 13 residues. CDR3 sequence (DNA): TGTGCCTGGAGTCGGGACAGGCCGTGGGGCTACACCTTC. Its protein is CAWSRDRPWGYTF.

This chain joins TRBV5-1 and TRBJ2-5; 14 nucleotides agree with TRBD2. The germline gives CDR1 SGHRS, CDR2 YFSETQ. This CDR3 contains 17 residues. V shed 6 bases and J 9 bases; nucleotides not matched to a gene: 16. The CDR3 sequence is CASTQGTSGSPMGAQYF. The CDR3 DNA reads TGCGCCAGCACCCAAGGGACTAGCGGGAGCCCGATGGGGGCCCAGTACTTC.

The V call is TRBV5-4, the J call TRBJ2-7, with TRBD1 matching over 7 bases. Trimming removed 4 bases from V and 3 bases from J; junction bases left unmatched: 7. CDR1 and CDR2 from the germline V gene are SGHNT and YYREEE (reference sequence). This CDR3 region has 14 residues. Here the CDR3 DNA reads TGTGCCAGCAGCCCCCGGGACAGAAACTACGAGCAGTACTTC. Amino acids: CASSPRDRNYEQYF.

V gene TRBV21-1 combines with J gene TRBJ2-5; the table gives TRBD2 as D, unverified against the DNA. TRBV21-1 represents a pseudogene. The CDR3 sequence is 14 residues long. CDR3: CLYGSGGRRETQYF. The CDR3 DNA is TGCCTTTACGGGAGCGGGGGGCGGCGGGAGACCCAGTACTTC.

The chain employs TRBV10-1 and TRBJ1-2; D perhaps matches TRBD1 (5 bases). Per the germline V gene, CDR1 is WNHNN and CDR2 is SYGVQD (reference sequence). The CDR3 runs to 13 residues. Trimming cost V 0 bases and J 8 bases, with 10 bases left between them. This chain's CDR3 is CASSESAGHGYTF. CDR3 coding DNA: TGCGCCAGCAGTGAGTCAGCAGGGCACGGCTACACCTTC.

This sequence joins TRBV7-3 and TRBJ2-2; 10 nucleotides agree with TRBD2. V trimming: 2 bases; J trimming: 7 bases; junction bases outside the gene matches: 10. The CDR3 extends over 17 amino acids. The germline CDR1 and CDR2 sequences are SGHTA and FQGTGA. The CDR3 protein is CASSLHGSSGSGGELFF. CDR3 bases: TGTGCCAGCAGCTTACATGGCTCTAGCGGGAGTGGCGGGGAGCTGTTTTTT.

The table lists this clone with a few counts. The chain is built from TRBV6-1 and TRBJ2-3; D gene unclear. The V end was cut by 3 bases, the J end by 0 bases, with 4 bases between. The CDR3 length is 13 residues. Germline V CDR1 and CDR2: MNHNS, SASEGT. The CDR3 region has the DNA TGTGCCAGCAGTGACGGGAGCACAGATACGCAGTATTTT. Encoded protein: CASSDGSTDTQYF.

The chain carries TRBV6-5 and TRBJ1-2; D is possibly TRBD1 (6 bases). The CDR3 is made up of 16 amino acids. With 2 bases removed from V and 8 bases from J, the gap between germline ends came to 21 bases. Germline CDR1 MNHEY, CDR2 SVGAGI. CDR3 nucleotides: TGTGCCAGCAGTTACGGGGCTCGTGCCGGGCAGGGGGGCTACACCTTC. It codes for CASSYGARAGQGGYTF.

The chain carries TRBV6-5 and TRBJ2-2; D not resolved. CDR3 length: 13 amino acids. Looked up from germline, CDR1 is MNHEY and CDR2 is SVGAGI. V was shortened by 8 bases and J by 4 bases, with 11 bases between the two germline ends. Written as DNA, the CDR3 is TGTGCCAGCTCTCACAAAAGCACCGGGGAGCTGTTTTTT. It specifies CASSHKSTGELFF.

Here the CDR3 reads CASSQRIAGPGGYEQYF. The CDR3 nucleotides read TGTGCCAGCAGCCAAAGGATAGCGGGCCCCGGAGGCTACGAGCAGTACTTC. The rearrangement links TRBV7-8 to TRBJ2-7; 7 bases map to TRBD2. Germline V lookup: CDR1 SGHVS, CDR2 FQNEAQ. Germline trimming cut 5 bases from V and 3 bases from J; bases unmatched to any gene: 16. The CDR3 sequence is 17 residues long.

In this sample, this clone turned up a few times. The V and J genes are TRBV7-8 and TRBJ2-7; tentative D call: TRBD1 (6 bases). Germline V lookup: CDR1 SGHVS, CDR2 FQNEAQ. V lost 7 bases and J 6 bases, leaving 19 bases between the germline ends. This CDR3 has 14 amino acids. DNA of the CDR3: TGTGCCAGCAAAAATCACAGGGATACTTCCGAGCAGTACTTC. Translating it yields CASKNHRDTSEQYF.

The chain couples TRBV28 to TRBJ1-5; no clear D. The germline V and J ends were trimmed by 6 bases and 3 bases, with 9 bases remaining between them. Per the germline V gene, CDR1 is MDHEN and CDR2 is SYDVKM. CDR3 length: 13 residues. The CDR3 coding sequence is TGTGCCAGCAGCTCCTCTTTCAATCAGCCCCAGCATTTT. The encoded protein is CASSSSFNQPQHF.